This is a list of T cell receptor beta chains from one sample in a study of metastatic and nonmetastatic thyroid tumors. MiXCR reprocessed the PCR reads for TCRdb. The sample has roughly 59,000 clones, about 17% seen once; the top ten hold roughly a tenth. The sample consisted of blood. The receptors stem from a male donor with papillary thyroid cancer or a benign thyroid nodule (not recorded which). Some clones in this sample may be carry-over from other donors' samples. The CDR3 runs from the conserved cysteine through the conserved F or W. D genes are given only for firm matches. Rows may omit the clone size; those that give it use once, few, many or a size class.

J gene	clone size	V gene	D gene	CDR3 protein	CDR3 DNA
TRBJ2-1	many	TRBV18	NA	CASSPPSGASYNEQFF	TGTGCCAGCTCACCCCCGTCAGGCGCATCCTACAATGAGCAGTTCTTC
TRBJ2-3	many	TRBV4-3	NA	CASSQDLRQGGDTQYF	TGCGCCAGCAGCCAAGACTTACGGCAGGGGGGAGATACGCAGTATTTT
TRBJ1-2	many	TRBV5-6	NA	CASSPPVPGNNYGYTF	TGTGCCAGCAGCCCGCCCGTGCCGGGTAACAACTATGGCTACACCTTC
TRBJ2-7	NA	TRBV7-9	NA	CASSLARISYEQYF	TGTGCCAGCAGCTTAGCTAGGATCTCCTACGAGCAGTACTTC
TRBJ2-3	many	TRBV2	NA	CASSSDTQYF	TGTGCCAGCAGTTCAGACACGCAGTATTTT
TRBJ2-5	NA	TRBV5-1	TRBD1	CASSFGDSGHQETQYF	TGCGCCAGCAGCTTCGGGGACAGTGGACACCAAGAGACCCAGTACTTC
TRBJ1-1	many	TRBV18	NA	CASSPRKGGNTEAFF	TGTGCCAGCTCACCACGAAAAGGCGGTAACACTGAAGCTTTCTTT
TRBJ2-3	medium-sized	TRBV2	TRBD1	CASSRQGRDTQYF	TGTGCCAGCTCAAGACAGGGTCGGGATACGCAGTATTTT
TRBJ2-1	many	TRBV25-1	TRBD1	CASSETTGKTYNEQFF	TGTGCCAGCAGTGAGACGACAGGGAAAACCTACAATGAGCAGTTCTTC
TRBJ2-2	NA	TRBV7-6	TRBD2	CASSSPGLAGVNGELFF	TGTGCCAGCAGCTCCCCGGGACTAGCGGGAGTTAACGGGGAGCTGTTTTTT
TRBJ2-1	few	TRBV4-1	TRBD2	CASSLGTSGRARDNEQFF	TGCGCCAGCAGCCTGGGTACTAGCGGGAGGGCCCGGGACAATGAGCAGTTCTTC
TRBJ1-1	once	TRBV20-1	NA	CSPNGYRVPTEAFF	TGCAGCCCAAATGGGTACCGGGTCCCCACTGAAGCTTTCTTT